The sequence of this T cell receptor (beta chain) was determined in a study of Ad26.COV2.S vaccination and SARS-CoV-2 variants. Study in general: Sample donor was a member of the COV1001 Ad26.COV2.S trial arm. Donor got 5x10^10 or 1x10^11 viral particles of Ad26.COV2.S.

As for treatment: about 20 received Ad26.COV2.S at low or high dose, single or two shots; about five received placebo; per-sample allocation not given. Collection of the samples took place on day 63 after the first injection of vaccine or placebo. Sequenced by immunoSEQ multiplex PCR; TCRdb stores in-frame clones only, minus some. The repertoire consists of more than 400,000 clones, with around 90% occurring once and the leading ten covering about 4.4%. CDR1 is LNHDA and CDR2 is SQIVND in the germline V gene (reference sequence). The CDR3 runs to 15 residues. Between the trimmed V and J ends, which lost 5 bases and 2 bases, there was a span of 13 bases. This clone was found once.

V is TRBV19 and J is TRBJ1-5, with no clear D. This material consisted of peripheral blood, taken in a trial of Ad26.COV2.S vaccine versus placebo. This TCR came from a person aged 18 to 65 who received the Ad26.COV2.S COVID-19 vaccine or a placebo. The CDR3 region has the DNA TGTGCCAGTAGTCCCCCGCCCAGGCGCAATCAGCCCCAGCATTTT. Amino acids: CASSPPPRRNQPQHF.